The 10 T cell receptor beta chains in this list originate from one sample, sequenced in a study of regulatory T cells in long-lasting Graves disease. Building of the TCR beta libraries involved iRepertoire HTBI primers and Arm-PCR of CDR3 regions. Each CDR3 protein is one row after TCRdb ran MiXCR on the multiplex PCR reads. The table has under 400,000 distinct CDR3 sequences, over 15% seen once; the top ten hold approximately 30%. Time point given: newly diagnosed GD, antithyroid drugs for less than 3 months. RNA extracted from PBMCs served as the sequencing template. These data also featured in a second study, about T cells in Graves' hyperthyroidism and ophthalmopathy.

This specimen consisted of peripheral blood mononuclear cells (PBMCs), obtained at new diagnosis, from a patient treated with antithyroid drugs. These receptors were obtained from a man aged 35-49 years with Graves disease.

This clonotype was observed many times. The chain links TRBV29-1 to TRBJ2-1; 9 nucleotides line up with TRBD2. Per germline, CDR1 SQVTM and CDR2 ANQGSEA. The CDR3 is made up of 13 amino acids. J was trimmed by 2 bases and V by 6 bases; bases with no gene match: 2. In nucleotides, the CDR3 is TGCAGCGTGCGCGGGGGGGCCTACAATGAGCAGTTCTTC. Amino acids: CSVRGGAYNEQFF.

The sample holds a few counts of this clonotype. V and J are TRBV20-1 and TRBJ1-5; 7 bases align to TRBD1. The CDR3 has 13 residues. Germline assignment: CDR1 DFQATT and CDR2 SNEGSKA (reference sequence). The ends lost 0 bases at V and 5 bases at J; junction bases unmatched: 1. CDR3 sequence reads: CSARETGHQPQHF. Here the CDR3 DNA reads TGCAGTGCTAGAGAGACAGGGCATCAGCCCCAGCATTTT.

This chain connects TRBV20-1 to TRBJ1-6; TRBD1 matches 8 bases. The CDR3 runs 17 residues. Per germline, CDR1 DFQATT and CDR2 SNEGSKA (reference sequence). The CDR3 here is CSLPDRGSFSYNSPLHF. In nucleotides, the CDR3 is TGCAGCTTACCCGACAGGGGATCATTCTCCTATAATTCACCCCTCCACTTT.

With respect to this clonotype: This may stem from a read error, because a much larger clone lies one nucleotide away. The V call is TRBV3-1, the J call TRBJ1-1, with D unresolved. Germline CDR1 and CDR2: LGHDT and YNNKEL (reference sequence). CDR3 size: 12 residues. This chain's CDR3 is CASSREPTETFF. CDR3 bases: TGTGCCAGCAGCCGGGAGCCCACTGAAACTTTCTTT. The whole variable domain, remainder taken from reference TRBV3-1 and TRBJ1-1, is DTAVSQTPKYLVTQMGNDKSIKCEQNLGHDTMYWYKQDSKKFLKIMFSYNNKELIINETVPNRFSPKSPDKAHLNLHINSLELGDSAVYFCASSREPTETFFGQGTRLTVV.

This clonotype was observed at least ten times. The chain uses TRBV4-3 and TRBJ2-3, with 11 bases aligning to TRBD1. In germline, CDR1 is LGHNA, CDR2 YSLEER. Trimming cost V 1 base and J 8 bases; bases outside gene matches: 5. This CDR3 region has 15 residues. CDR3 in DNA: TGCGCCAGCAGCCAAGTTAGGACAGGGGGCAGTACGCAGTATTTT. As protein: CASSQVRTGGSTQYF.

This clonotype showed up just a few times. The chain carries TRBV3-1 and TRBJ1-6; tentatively, D is TRBD1 (6 bases). Trimming took 1 base from V and 14 from J, leaving 21 bases between them. This CDR3 comprises 16 residues. Germline V gives CDR1 LGHDT, CDR2 YNNKEL (reference sequence). The CDR3, as DNA: TGTGCCAGCAGCCAAGTTGGGGGCAAGGGTCCGTTCACCCTCCACTTT. This codes for CASSQVGGKGPFTLHF.

This clonotype was seen more than once but under ten times. The chain links TRBV29-1 to TRBJ2-5; weak D call: TRBD1 (6 bases). V shed 1 base and J shed 5 bases, with 11 bases lying between them. The CDR3 has 13 amino acids. Germline lookup yields CDR1 SQVTM and CDR2 ANQGSEA. CDR3 sequence: CSVEVPGVETQYF. The CDR3, as DNA: TGCAGCGTTGAAGTTCCAGGGGTGGAGACCCAGTACTTC.

In this sample, this clonotype turned up a few times. This rearrangement joins TRBV7-9 to TRBJ2-7; D is possibly TRBD2 (6 bases). The V gene lost 5 bases and the J gene lost 4 bases, with 21 bases spanning the gap. Germline-derived CDR1 and CDR2 are SEHNR and FQNEAQ (reference sequence). The CDR3 runs to 16 residues. The CDR3 sequence is CASSPLRRDSVYEQYF. The CDR3 DNA reads as TGTGCCAGCAGCCCCCTACGTCGGGACTCCGTTTACGAGCAGTACTTC.

The chain carries TRBV20-1 and TRBJ2-2; D is ambiguous. The germline V gene encodes CDR1 DFQATT and CDR2 SNEGSKA (reference sequence). V was clipped by 0 bases and J by 5 bases, with 4 bases between them. The CDR3 loop spans 12 amino acids. CDR3 loop: CSAREGTGELFF. The CDR3 DNA follows: TGCAGTGCTAGAGAGGGTACCGGGGAGCTGTTTTTT.

This clonotype has a count of ten or more. The chain carries TRBV5-6 and TRBJ2-3; 13 bases line up with TRBD2. The CDR3 loop spans 17 amino acids. Trimming removed 4 bases from V and 2 bases from J; junction bases left unmatched: 7. Germline-derived CDR1 and CDR2 are SGHDT and YYEEEE. The CDR3 spells CASSTLLAGGVTDTQYF. CDR3 nucleotide sequence: TGTGCCAGCAGCACGCTACTAGCGGGGGGGGTCACAGATACGCAGTATTTT.